The clone carrying this TCR beta chain was seen once. As yet, its antigen is unknown. This sample was taken from a study of early T cells in non-severe SARS-CoV-2 infection. Overall study context: Sequencing used unsorted whole-blood bulk RNA, so chains lack pairing. Study results and limitations: Using VDJdb, the matching emphasized anti-spike CD8 responses while missing private and CD4 specificities.

MiXCR, applied by TCRdb to the 5' RACE reads, yields one record per CDR3 protein. The sample shows tens of thousands of distinct CDR3 sequences, around 14% of them seen only once. The material sequenced was whole blood. The receptor was isolated from an adult who was a healthcare worker with PCR-confirmed SARS-CoV-2 infection or an uninfected control (not recorded which).

In DNA, the CDR3 is TGTGCCAGCAGCTCCTCCGGGCCCGCGGAGCAGTTCTTC. Translation gives CASSSSGPAEQFF. The rearrangement links TRBV11-2 to TRBJ2-1; D unresolved. This CDR3 is built from 13 residues. CDR1 and CDR2 from the germline V gene are SGHAT and FQNNGV. V was shortened by 4 bases and J by 10 bases, with 14 bases between the two germline ends. The full variable domain, its missing parts supplied by reference TRBV11-2 and TRBJ2-1, is EAGVAQSPRYKIIEKRQSVAFWCNPISGHATLYWYQQILGQGPKLLIQFQNNGVVDDSQLPKDRFSAERLKGVDSTLKIQPAKLEDSAVYLCASSSSGPAEQFFGPGTRLTVL.